This T cell receptor (beta chain) was identified during a study of sequential checkpoint blockade in melanoma. At the level of the study: TCRbeta immunosequencing was performed on DNA from around 91 pretreatment melanoma tumor samples.

Germline V lookup: CDR1 LNHDA, CDR2 SQIVND (reference sequence). Trimming took 8 bases from V and 5 from J, leaving 15 bases between them. The CDR3 totals 13 residues. Clones were sequenced by immunoSEQ multiplex PCR, and TCRdb holds only the in-frame ones, with some missing. The data show about 13,000 clones, 27% seen once. Study findings and constraints: In arm A, pretreatment tumor clonality was associated with response.

This sample's treatment: randomized to nivolumab then ipilimumab (arm A) or the reverse (arm B). None of the patients previously received DNA-damaging chemotherapy. On this clone: Its antigen is not identified.

This receptor was obtained from a human donor with melanoma. Sample: tumor tissue (inferred from file names), taken from a patient given nivolumab and ipilimumab in sequence. The J gene is TRBJ1-1, the V gene TRBV19; D perhaps matches TRBD1 (6 bases). The CDR3 protein is CASYTGRGTEAFF. The CDR3 DNA reads TGTGCCAGTTATACAGGGAGAGGGACTGAAGCTTTCTTT.